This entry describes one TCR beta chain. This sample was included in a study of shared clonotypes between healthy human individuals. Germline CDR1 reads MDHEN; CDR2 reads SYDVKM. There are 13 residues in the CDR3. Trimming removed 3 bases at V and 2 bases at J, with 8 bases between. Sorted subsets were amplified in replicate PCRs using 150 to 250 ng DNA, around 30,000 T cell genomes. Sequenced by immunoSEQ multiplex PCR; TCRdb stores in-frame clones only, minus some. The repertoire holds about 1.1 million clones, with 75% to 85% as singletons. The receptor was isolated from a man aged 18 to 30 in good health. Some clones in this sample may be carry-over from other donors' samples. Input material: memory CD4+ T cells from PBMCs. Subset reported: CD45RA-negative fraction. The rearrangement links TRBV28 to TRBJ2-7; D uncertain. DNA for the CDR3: TGTGCCAGCAGTTTTTGGAGTCCCTACGAGCAGTACTTC. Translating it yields CASSFWSPYEQYF.